These 9 T cell receptor beta chains originate from one sample sequenced in a study of T cell responses to AZD1222 COVID-19 vaccine. Sequencing was performed with immunoSEQ multiplex PCR; in TCRdb, only in-frame clones are kept and a portion is missing. This sample has 150,000 or so clones; roughly 88% occur once, and the top ten carry around 8.6%. Material: peripheral blood, obtained on day 0 of AZD1222 vaccination. The receptor set was obtained from an adult in good health.

This clone was detected a few times. The chain combines TRBV2 with TRBJ2-3, with 7 bases matching TRBD1. CDR1 is SNHLY, CDR2 FYNNEI, per germline. The V gene end was trimmed by 3 bases and the J gene end by 3 bases; junction bases not matched to a gene: 18. The CDR3 length is 19 residues. The CDR3 sequence is CASSEPLPITGAPTDTQYF. DNA of the CDR3: TGTGCCAGCAGTGAGCCCCTCCCAATTACAGGGGCGCCAACAGATACGCAGTATTTT.

This rearrangement joins TRBV27 to TRBJ2-5, with D tentatively TRBD1 or TRBD2 (5 bases each). The CDR3 contains 13 residues. Trimming took 4 bases from V and 4 from J, leaving 10 bases between them. Germline V gene sequence: CDR1 MNHEY, CDR2 SMNVEV (reference sequence). In DNA form, the CDR3 reads TGTGCCAGCAGTTCCACTAGGGGAGAGACCCAGTACTTC. Protein: CASSSTRGETQYF.

The chain carries TRBV19 and TRBJ1-1; possible D gene TRBD1, 5 bases. Germline CDR1 and CDR2: LNHDA and SQIVND (reference sequence). V lost 7 bases, J lost 4 bases, and 28 bases lay in between. The CDR3 has 18 residues. The CDR3 DNA reads as TGTGCCAGTACCCCGAGGGGTAGGGTGACGTCTGCTACCACTGAAGCTTTCTTT. This encodes CASTPRGRVTSATTEAFF.

This clone has just a few counts. V and J are TRBV28 and TRBJ2-7; perhaps TRBD1 as D (5 bases). Looked up from germline, CDR1 is MDHEN and CDR2 is SYDVKM. V lost 6 bases, J lost 2 bases, and 17 bases lay in between. The CDR3 is 15 residues long. CDR3 in DNA: TGTGCCAGCAGCCGGTCTCATCAGGGCCCCTACGAGCAGTACTTC. It translates to CASSRSHQGPYEQYF. The full variable domain, in which reference TRBV28 and TRBJ2-7 provide the parts outside the CDR3, is DVKVTQSSRYLVKRTGEKVFLECVQDMDHENMFWYRQDPGLGLRLIYFSYDVKMKEKGDIPEGYSVSREKKERFSLILESASTNQTSMYLCASSRSHQGPYEQYFGPGTRLTVT.

This clone was seen more than once but under ten times. This chain uses TRBV21-1 with TRBJ2-3. TRBV21-1 is labeled a pseudogene. The CDR3 is 16 residues long. CDR3 nucleotide sequence: TGTGCCAGCAGCAAGGTACTGGAACTTAGCACAGATACGCAGTATTTT. It yields the protein CASSKVLELSTDTQYF.

The gene calls are TRBV19 and TRBJ1-4, with no clear D. Per germline, CDR1 LNHDA and CDR2 SQIVND (reference sequence). V lost 6 bases and J lost 0, with 11 bases in between. The length of the CDR3 is 15 residues. The CDR3, as DNA: TGTGCCAGTAGCCCCCAGATTGCAACTAATGAAAAACTGTTTTTT. It codes for CASSPQIATNEKLFF.

The chain employs TRBV5-4 and TRBJ2-7; TRBD2 matches 9 bases. From germline, CDR1 is SGHNT and CDR2 YYREEE (reference sequence). V shed 3 bases, J shed 2 bases, and the junction held 6 bases outside the gene matches. The CDR3 consists of 15 residues. The chain's CDR3 is CASSSEASGAYEQYF. The CDR3 region has the DNA TGTGCCAGCAGCTCGGAGGCTAGCGGGGCCTACGAGCAGTACTTC.

V and J are TRBV7-9 and TRBJ1-2; D uncertain. The V end was cut by 6 bases, the J end by 5 bases, with 19 bases between. CDR1 SEHNR and CDR2 FQNEAQ come from the germline V gene (reference sequence). CDR3 length equals 15 residues. The CDR3 DNA reads as TGTGCCAGCAGTTCCATACAGTGGGATGCTTATGGCTACACCTTC. Protein: CASSSIQWDAYGYTF.

The chain recombines TRBV24-1 with TRBJ1-2; D call uncertain. The CDR3 length is 13 residues. Germline CDR1 KGHDR, CDR2 SFDVKD. V was trimmed by 4 bases and J by 2 bases, leaving 7 bases between them. The CDR3, as DNA: TGTGCCACCAGTGAGGCTACAAACTATGGCTACACCTTC. This gives the protein CATSEATNYGYTF.